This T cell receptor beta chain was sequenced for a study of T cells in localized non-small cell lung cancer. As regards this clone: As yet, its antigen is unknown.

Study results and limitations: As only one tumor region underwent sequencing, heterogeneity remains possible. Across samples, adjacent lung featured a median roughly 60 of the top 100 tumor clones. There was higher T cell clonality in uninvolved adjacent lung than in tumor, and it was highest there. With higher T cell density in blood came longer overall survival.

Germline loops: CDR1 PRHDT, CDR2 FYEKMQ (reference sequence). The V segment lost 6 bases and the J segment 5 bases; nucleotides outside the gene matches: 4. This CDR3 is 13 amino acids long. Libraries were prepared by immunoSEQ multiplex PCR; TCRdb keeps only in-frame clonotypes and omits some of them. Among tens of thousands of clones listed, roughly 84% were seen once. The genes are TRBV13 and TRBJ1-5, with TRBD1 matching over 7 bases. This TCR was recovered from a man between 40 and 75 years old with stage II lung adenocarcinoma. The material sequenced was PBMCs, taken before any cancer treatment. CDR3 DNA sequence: TGTGCCAGCAGTTTTACAGGGGATCAGCCCCAGCATTTT. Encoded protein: CASSFTGDQPQHF.